The rows below give T cell receptor beta chains drawn from one sample of a study of T cells after yellow fever vaccination. TCRdb called the 5' RACE reads again in MiXCR, with one record for every CDR3 protein. This table has 450,000 to 550,000 distinct CDR3 sequences, 20% to 25% appearing once. Sequencing was performed on PBMCs, taken less than 25 days after the first yellow fever vaccination. The source of these receptors is a man aged 18 to 29 who received the YFV17D yellow fever vaccine. CDR3s include the opening cysteine and the closing phenylalanine or tryptophan. D genes are given only for firm matches. Clone size is given for some rows only: seen once, a few or many times, or a class if the clone is expanded.

TRBV6-5	15	TRBJ2-1	once	-	CASSYQPNGRNEQFF	TGTGCCAGCAGTTATCAACCTAATGGACGAAATGAGCAGTTCTTC
TRBV7-9	16	TRBJ2-1	-	-	CASSLRHSDPYNEQFF	TGTGCCAGCAGCTTAAGACACTCCGACCCTTACAATGAGCAGTTCTTC
TRBV7-9	14	TRBJ1-4	once	-	CASSLALSREKLFF	TGTGCCAGCAGCTTAGCCCTCAGTCGCGAAAAACTGTTTTTT
TRBV4-1	15	TRBJ2-2	few	-	CASGPYLGNTGELFF	TGCGCCAGCGGGCCTTACCTCGGAAACACCGGGGAGCTGTTTTTT
TRBV6-1	14	TRBJ2-7	-	-	CASSEAGGPYEQYF	TGTGCCAGCAGTGAAGCGGGGGGCCCCTACGAGCAGTACTTC
TRBV12-3/TRBV12-4	13	TRBJ2-2	few	-	CASSFASTGELFF	TGTGCCAGCAGTTTCGCTAGCACCGGGGAGCTGTTTTTT
TRBV18	15	TRBJ1-5	-	TRBD1	CASSQGQGYNQPQHF	TGTGCCAGCTCACAGGGACAGGGATATAATCAGCCCCAGCATTTT
TRBV15	11	TRBJ2-3	-	-	CATSTGDTQYF	TGTGCCACCAGCACGGGAGATACGCAGTATTTT
TRBV6-5	15	TRBJ2-3	few	TRBD1	CASSLRQGERDTQYF	TGTGCCAGCAGTTTACGACAGGGTGAAAGAGATACGCAGTATTTT
TRBV4-3	15	TRBJ2-1	-	-	CASSQARTIYNEQFF	TGCGCCAGCAGCCAAGCTAGGACTATCTACAATGAGCAGTTCTTC
TRBV6-2/TRBV6-3	14	TRBJ2-2	-	TRBD1	CASTLQGGTGELFF	TGTGCCAGCACCTTACAGGGGGGTACCGGGGAGCTGTTTTTT
TRBV18	15	TRBJ2-2	few	-	CASSGPPGRTGELFF	TGTGCCAGCTCAGGCCCGCCGGGGCGAACCGGGGAGCTGTTTTTT
TRBV18	14	TRBJ2-5	-	TRBD1	CASSKGQVPETQYF	TGTGCCAGCTCCAAAGGACAGGTCCCAGAGACCCAGTACTTC
TRBV7-6	13	TRBJ2-1	-	-	CASSFGIGEEQFF	TGTGCCAGCAGCTTTGGGATAGGGGAGGAGCAGTTCTTC
TRBV6-6	11	TRBJ1-2	-	-	CASSYSVGYTF	TGTGCCAGCAGTTACAGTGTTGGCTACACCTTC
TRBV7-2	12	TRBJ1-2	many	-	CASSPGGRGYTF	TGTGCCAGCAGCCCCGGAGGGCGAGGCTACACCTTC
TRBV4-3	14	TRBJ2-7	-	-	CASSRTVGAYEQYF	TGCGCCAGCAGCCGGACAGTGGGGGCCTACGAGCAGTACTTC
TRBV9	17	TRBJ1-2	few	TRBD1	CASSVSPLTGTGNGYTF	TGTGCCAGCAGCGTATCCCCCCTGACCGGGACAGGTAATGGCTACACCTTC
TRBV13	15	TRBJ2-7	-	-	CASRTSGGSSYEQYF	TGTGCCAGCAGAACAAGTGGGGGGAGCTCCTACGAGCAGTACTTC
TRBV9	16	TRBJ1-4	-	-	CASSVGPAARNEKLFF	TGTGCCAGCAGCGTCGGTCCTGCGGCGAGAAATGAAAAACTGTTTTTT
TRBV10-3	18	TRBJ1-6	few	-	CAGSRAGPGSSYNSPLHF	TGTGCCGGAAGCCGAGCAGGGCCGGGTTCATCCTATAATTCACCCCTCCACTTT
TRBV5-6	12	TRBJ2-7	few	-	CASSLISGEQYF	TGTGCCAGCAGCTTGATCAGTGGCGAGCAGTACTTC
TRBV24-1	19	TRBJ2-1	few	TRBD1	CATSDFLTGGSDYHNEQFF	TGTGCCACCAGTGATTTTCTTACAGGGGGTAGCGATTACCACAATGAGCAGTTCTTC
TRBV20-1	13	TRBJ1-1	many	-	CSAFLPGGTEAFF	TGCAGTGCTTTCCTCCCAGGTGGCACTGAAGCTTTCTTT